What follows are 3 T cell receptor beta chains derived from one specimen sequenced in a study of shared clonotypes between healthy human individuals (dated by TCRdb to 2020 to 2022). Library preparation employed the immunoSEQ multiplex PCR assay. TCRdb retrieved this table from immuneACCESS and kept in-frame rearrangements only. Not all clones are present; in checked studies, unresolved V genes account for under half, and no reason is known for the remainder. Recorded for this sample are about a million clones; approximately 70% of them occurred a single time. Approximately 1.5% of the sample rests with the top ten. Sequencing was carried out using memory CD4+ T cells sorted from blood. The sample's cell subset or site label is to be understood as: CD45RA-negative fraction. These receptors all stem from a man in his late teens or twenties in good health.

The CDR3: CASSRDRGQEGEKLFF. For the CDR3, the DNA is TGCGCCAGCAGCCGAGACAGGGGGCAAGAAGGGGAAAAACTGTTTTTT. The V call is TRBV4-3, the J call TRBJ1-4; TRBD1 agrees at 10 bases. The CDR3 is 16 amino acids. Germline assignment: CDR1 LGHNA and CDR2 YSLEER. After removal of 4 bases from V and 8 bases from J, the junction contained 10 bases not matched to a gene.

The chain carries TRBV6-5 and TRBJ1-3; the D is unclear. This CDR3 has 14 amino acids. V lost 7 bases to trimming and J lost 3 bases, with 13 bases between them. Germline V lookup: CDR1 MNHEY, CDR2 SVGAGI. The CDR3 region is CASIRPGSGNTIYF. CDR3 DNA: TGTGCCAGCATTCGGCCGGGGAGTGGAAACACCATATATTTT.

The rearrangement uses TRBV11-3 and TRBJ2-2; 8 bases line up with TRBD1. Trimming took 3 bases from V and 4 from J; bases not matched to a gene: 7. Germline V gene lookup returns CDR1 SGHNT and CDR2 YENEEA. The CDR3 is 16 amino acids. The CDR3 sequence: CASSFAAGTGTGELFF. In nucleotides, the CDR3 is TGTGCCAGCAGCTTCGCTGCCGGGACAGGCACCGGGGAGCTGTTTTTT.